Given below is one T cell receptor beta chain in context. Its antigen is as yet unknown. Naive CD8 cells, CD45RO-negative and positively selected for CCR7, excluded terminally differentiated effector memory CD45RA+ cells. This entry belongs to a study of shared clonotypes between healthy human individuals. The germline V and J ends were trimmed by 2 bases and 8 bases, with 12 bases remaining between them. This CDR3 has 13 amino acids. Looked up from germline, CDR1 is MNHEY and CDR2 is SMNVEV (reference sequence). Study-level findings and limits: Sharing across four donors was seen in roughly 5.2% of naive CD4 clonotypes.

Sorted subsets were amplified in replicate PCRs using around 220 ng DNA, approximately 30,000 T cell genomes. Here immunoSEQ multiplex PCR was the method, and the copy in TCRdb shows in-frame clones only, minus some. The table records some 2.1 million clones, approximately 94% of them present only once. The rearrangement uses TRBV27 and TRBJ1-2; TRBD1 is a possible D gene (6 bases). Source material: naive CD8+ T cells sorted from blood. This sequence was found in a man aged 18 to 30 in good health. The CDR3 sequence is CASSLAGALGYTF. In DNA form, the CDR3 reads TGTGCCAGCAGTTTAGCAGGGGCGCTGGGCTACACCTTC.